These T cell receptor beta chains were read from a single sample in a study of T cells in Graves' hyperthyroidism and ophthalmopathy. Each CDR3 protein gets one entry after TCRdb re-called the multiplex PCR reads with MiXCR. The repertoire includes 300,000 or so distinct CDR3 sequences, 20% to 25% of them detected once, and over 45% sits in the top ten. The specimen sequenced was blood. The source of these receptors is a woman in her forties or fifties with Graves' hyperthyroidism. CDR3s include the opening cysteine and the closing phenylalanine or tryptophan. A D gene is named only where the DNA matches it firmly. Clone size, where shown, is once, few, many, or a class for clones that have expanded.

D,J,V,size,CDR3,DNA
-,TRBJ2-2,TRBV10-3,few,CAISKLNTGELFF,TGTGCCATCAGTAAACTGAACACCGGGGAGCTGTTTTTT
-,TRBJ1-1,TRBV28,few,CACRGSWDTEAFF,TGTGCCTGCCGAGGGAGTTGGGACACTGAAGCTTTCTTT
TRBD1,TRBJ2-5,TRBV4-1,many,CASSQVGTGGGETQYF,TGCGCCAGCAGCCAAGTGGGCACAGGGGGTGGAGAGACCCAGTACTTC
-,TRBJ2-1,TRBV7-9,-,CASSLVQLGEQFF,TGTGCCAGCAGCTTAGTCCAGCTAGGTGAGCAGTTCTTC
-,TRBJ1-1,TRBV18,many,CASSPQRNTEAFF,TGTGCCAGCTCACCACAACGGAACACTGAAGCTTTCTTT
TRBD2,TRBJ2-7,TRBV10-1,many,CASSETSGGPFYEQYF,TGCGCCAGCAGTGAGACTAGCGGGGGTCCTTTCTACGAGCAGTACTTC
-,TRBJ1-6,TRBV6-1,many,CASKSTGHGSPLHF,TGTGCCAGCAAGTCGACAGGCCATGGGTCACCCCTCCACTTT
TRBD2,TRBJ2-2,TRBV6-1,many,CASRGLAGTSNTGELFF,TGTGCCAGCAGGGGACTAGCGGGGACTTCGAACACCGGGGAGCTGTTTTTT
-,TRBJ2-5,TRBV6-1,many,CASRRDNQETQYF,TGTGCCAGCAGGCGGGACAACCAAGAGACCCAGTACTTC
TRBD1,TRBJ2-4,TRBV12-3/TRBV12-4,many,CASSEGLGQVKNIQYF,TGTGCCAGCAGTGAAGGACTCGGACAGGTCAAAAACATTCAGTACTTC
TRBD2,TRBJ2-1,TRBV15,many,CATSRDRGTSGSEQFF,TGTGCCACCAGCAGAGATCGGGGGACTAGCGGGAGTGAGCAGTTCTTC
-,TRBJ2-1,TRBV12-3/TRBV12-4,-,CASSLYQRQSYNEQFF,TGTGCCAGCAGTTTATACCAGAGGCAATCCTACAATGAGCAGTTCTTC
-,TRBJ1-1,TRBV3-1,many,CASSQGVGGAFF,TGTGCCAGCAGCCAAGGAGTAGGGGGAGCTTTCTTT
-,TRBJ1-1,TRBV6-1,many,CASTPDSVNTEAFF,TGTGCCAGCACCCCTGACTCGGTGAACACTGAAGCTTTCTTT
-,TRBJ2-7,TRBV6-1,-,CASIKEQGSSYEQYF,TGTGCCAGCATCAAAGAACAGGGAAGCTCCTACGAGCAGTACTTC
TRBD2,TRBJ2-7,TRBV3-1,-,CASSQLAGDYEQYF,TGTGCCAGCAGCCAACTAGCGGGAGACTACGAGCAGTACTTC
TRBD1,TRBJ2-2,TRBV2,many,CASSDRDSANTGELFF,TGTGCCAGCAGCGATAGGGACAGTGCGAACACCGGGGAGCTGTTTTTT
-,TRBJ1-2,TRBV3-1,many,CASSLPGNYGYTF,TGTGCCAGCAGCCTTCCGGGGAACTATGGCTACACCTTC
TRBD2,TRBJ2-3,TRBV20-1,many,CSAISGGWDTQYF,TGCAGTGCTATTAGCGGGGGGTGGGATACGCAGTATTTT
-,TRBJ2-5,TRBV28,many,CASSFGLSGKTQYF,TGTGCCAGCAGTTTTGGTCTGTCCGGGAAGACCCAGTACTTC
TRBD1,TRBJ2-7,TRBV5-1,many,CASRSGQGVSYEQYF,TGCGCCAGCAGGTCGGGACAGGGTGTTTCCTACGAGCAGTACTTC
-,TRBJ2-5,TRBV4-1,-,CASSMALNQETQYF,TGCGCCAGCAGCATGGCGCTGAACCAAGAGACCCAGTACTTC
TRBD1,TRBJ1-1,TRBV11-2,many,CASSFLGQGATEAFF,TGTGCCAGCAGCTTTCTGGGACAGGGGGCTACTGAAGCTTTCTTT